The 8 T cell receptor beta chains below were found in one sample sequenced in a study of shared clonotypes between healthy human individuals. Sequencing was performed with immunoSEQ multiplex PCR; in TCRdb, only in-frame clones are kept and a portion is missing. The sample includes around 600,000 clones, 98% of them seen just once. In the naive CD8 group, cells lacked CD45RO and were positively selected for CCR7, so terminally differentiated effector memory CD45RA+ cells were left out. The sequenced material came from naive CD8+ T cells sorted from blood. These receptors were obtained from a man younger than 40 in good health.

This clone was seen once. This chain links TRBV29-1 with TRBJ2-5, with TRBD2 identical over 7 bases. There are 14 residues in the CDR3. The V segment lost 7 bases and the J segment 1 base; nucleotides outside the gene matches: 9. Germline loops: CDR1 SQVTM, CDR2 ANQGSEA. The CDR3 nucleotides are TGCAGCGCCGGGGCGGGAGCCGTCCAAGAGACCCAGTACTTC. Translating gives CSAGAGAVQETQYF. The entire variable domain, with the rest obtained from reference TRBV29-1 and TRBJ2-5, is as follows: SAVISQKPSRDICQRGTSLTIQCQVDSQVTMMFWYRQQPGQSLTLIATANQGSEATYESGFVIDKFPISRPNLTFSTLTVSNMSPEDSSIYLCSAGAGAVQETQYFGPGTRLLVL.

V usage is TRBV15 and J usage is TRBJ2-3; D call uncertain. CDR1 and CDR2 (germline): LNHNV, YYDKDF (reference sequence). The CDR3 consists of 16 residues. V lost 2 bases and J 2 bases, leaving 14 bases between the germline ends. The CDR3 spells CATSRSRVLNTDTQYF. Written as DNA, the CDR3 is TGTGCCACCAGCAGATCAAGAGTACTAAACACAGATACGCAGTATTTT. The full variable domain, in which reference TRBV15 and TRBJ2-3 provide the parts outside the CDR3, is DAMVIQNPRYQVTQFGKPVTLSCSQTLNHNVMYWYQQKSSQAPKLLFHYYDKDFNNEADTPDNFQSRRPNTSFCFLDIRSPGLGDTAMYLCATSRSRVLNTDTQYFGPGTRLTVL.

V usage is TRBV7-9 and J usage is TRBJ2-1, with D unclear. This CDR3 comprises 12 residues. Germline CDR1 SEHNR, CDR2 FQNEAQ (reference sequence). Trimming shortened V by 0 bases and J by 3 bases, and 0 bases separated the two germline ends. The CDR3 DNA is TGTGCCAGCAGCTTAGCCTACAATGAGCAGTTCTTC. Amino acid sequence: CASSLAYNEQFF.

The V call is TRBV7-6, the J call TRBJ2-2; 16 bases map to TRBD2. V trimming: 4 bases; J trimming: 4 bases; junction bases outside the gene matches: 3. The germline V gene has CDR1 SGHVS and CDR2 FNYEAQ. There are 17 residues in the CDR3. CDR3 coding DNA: TGTGCCAGCAGCTGGGGACTAGCGGGAGGGGGCACCGGGGAGCTGTTTTTT. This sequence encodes CASSWGLAGGGTGELFF. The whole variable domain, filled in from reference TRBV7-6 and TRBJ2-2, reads GAGVSQSPRYKVTKRGQDVALRCDPISGHVSLYWYRQALGQGPEFLTYFNYEAQQDKSGLPNDRFSAERPEGSISTLTIQRTEQRDSAMYRCASSWGLAGGGTGELFFGEGSRLTVL.

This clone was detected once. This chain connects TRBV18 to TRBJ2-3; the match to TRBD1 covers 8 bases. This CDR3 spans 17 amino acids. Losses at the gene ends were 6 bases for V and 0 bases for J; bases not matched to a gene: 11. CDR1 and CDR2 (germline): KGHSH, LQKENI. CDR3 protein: CASSRSPGTGSTDTQYF. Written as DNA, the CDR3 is TGTGCCAGCTCTCGGTCTCCCGGGACAGGTAGCACAGATACGCAGTATTTT.

The CDR3 sequence is CASSLVLIGQETQYF. CDR3 in DNA: TGTGCCAGCAGCTTGGTTCTGATTGGGCAAGAGACCCAGTACTTC. This chain joins TRBV5-6 and TRBJ2-5; D not certain. Germline-derived CDR1 and CDR2 are SGHDT and YYEEEE. This CDR3 region has 15 residues. The V end lost 0 bases, the J end lost 2 bases, and 11 bases lay between the germline ends.

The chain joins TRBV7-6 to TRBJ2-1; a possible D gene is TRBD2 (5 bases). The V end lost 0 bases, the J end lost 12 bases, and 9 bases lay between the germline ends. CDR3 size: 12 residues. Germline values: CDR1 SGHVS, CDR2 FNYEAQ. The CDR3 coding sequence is TGTGCCAGCAGCTTAGCCGGGGTGAGGCAGTTCTTC. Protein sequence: CASSLAGVRQFF.

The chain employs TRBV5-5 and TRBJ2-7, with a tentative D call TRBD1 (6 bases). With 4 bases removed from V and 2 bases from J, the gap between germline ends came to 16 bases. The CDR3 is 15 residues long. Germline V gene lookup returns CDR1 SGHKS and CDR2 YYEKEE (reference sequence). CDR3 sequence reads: CASSPDSVATYEQYF. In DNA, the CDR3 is TGTGCCAGCAGCCCGGACAGCGTCGCGACCTACGAGCAGTACTTC.